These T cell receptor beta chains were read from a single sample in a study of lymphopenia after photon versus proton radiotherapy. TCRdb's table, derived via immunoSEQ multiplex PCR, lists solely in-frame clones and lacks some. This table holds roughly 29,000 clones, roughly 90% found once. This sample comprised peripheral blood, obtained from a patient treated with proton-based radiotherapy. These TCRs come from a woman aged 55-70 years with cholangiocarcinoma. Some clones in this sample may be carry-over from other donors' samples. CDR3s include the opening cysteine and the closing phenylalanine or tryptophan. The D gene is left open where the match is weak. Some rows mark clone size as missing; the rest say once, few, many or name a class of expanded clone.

CDR3aa: CAWSVQDSQPQHF; CDR3nt: TGTGCCTGGAGTGTTCAGGATAGTCAGCCCCAGCATTTT; abundance: .; v_gene: TRBV30; j_gene: TRBJ1-5; d_gene: .
CDR3aa: CASSLSQVGFNSPLHF; CDR3nt: TGCGCCAGCAGCTTGTCCCAAGTAGGTTTCAATTCACCCCTCCACTTT; abundance: .; v_gene: TRBV5-1; j_gene: TRBJ1-6; d_gene: .
CDR3aa: CASGPEYSNQPQHF; CDR3nt: TGTGCCAGCGGCCCGGAGTATAGCAATCAGCCCCAGCATTTT; abundance: .; v_gene: TRBV25-1; j_gene: TRBJ1-5; d_gene: .
CDR3aa: CASSETGGALYEQYF; CDR3nt: TGTGCCAGCTCAGAAACAGGGGGCGCGCTCTACGAGCAGTACTTC; abundance: .; v_gene: TRBV18; j_gene: TRBJ2-7; d_gene: TRBD1
CDR3aa: CASSPGLAGETQYF; CDR3nt: TGTGCCAGCAGCCCTGGACTAGCGGGAGAGACCCAGTACTTC; abundance: .; v_gene: TRBV7-2; j_gene: TRBJ2-5; d_gene: TRBD2
CDR3aa: CASSRRDGGDTQYF; CDR3nt: TGTGCCAGCTCACGACGGGACGGGGGAGATACGCAGTATTTT; abundance: .; v_gene: TRBV18; j_gene: TRBJ2-3; d_gene: .
CDR3aa: CASSSGGPTEAFF; CDR3nt: TGTGCCAGCAGCTCCGGGGGGCCCACTGAAGCTTTCTTT; abundance: .; v_gene: TRBV7-3; j_gene: TRBJ1-1; d_gene: .
CDR3aa: CASSIRTGSAGGYTF; CDR3nt: TGTGCCAGTAGTATCCGGACAGGGTCGGCAGGTGGCTACACCTTC; abundance: .; v_gene: TRBV19; j_gene: TRBJ1-2; d_gene: TRBD1
CDR3aa: CASSGGQGQFNQPQHF; CDR3nt: TGTGCCAGCAGTGGTGGACAGGGGCAATTCAATCAGCCCCAGCATTTT; abundance: .; v_gene: TRBV6-1; j_gene: TRBJ1-5; d_gene: TRBD1
CDR3aa: CSVELGVFNYGYTF; CDR3nt: TGCAGCGTTGAACTGGGGGTTTTTAACTATGGCTACACCTTC; abundance: few; v_gene: TRBV29-1; j_gene: TRBJ1-2; d_gene: .
CDR3aa: CASTRQGNTEAFF; CDR3nt: TGTGCCAGCACCCGACAGGGGAACACTGAAGCTTTCTTT; abundance: .; v_gene: TRBV6-5; j_gene: TRBJ1-1; d_gene: TRBD1
CDR3aa: CATSRPSPGEQFF; CDR3nt: TGTGCCACCAGCAGACCCTCTCCTGGTGAGCAGTTCTTC; abundance: .; v_gene: TRBV15; j_gene: TRBJ2-1; d_gene: .
CDR3aa: CASSATIAGGLYNEQFF; CDR3nt: TGTGCCAGCAGCGCTACCATAGCGGGGGGGCTATACAATGAGCAGTTCTTC; abundance: .; v_gene: TRBV9; j_gene: TRBJ2-1; d_gene: TRBD2
CDR3aa: CAWKGLAGGSPYNEQFF; CDR3nt: TGTGCCTGGAAGGGGCTAGCGGGGGGGAGTCCCTACAATGAGCAGTTCTTC; abundance: .; v_gene: TRBV30; j_gene: TRBJ2-1; d_gene: TRBD2
CDR3aa: CASSLTGWRINEQFF; CDR3nt: TGCGCCAGCAGCTTGACAGGGTGGAGGATTAATGAGCAGTTCTTC; abundance: .; v_gene: TRBV5-1; j_gene: TRBJ2-1; d_gene: .
CDR3aa: CASSLGSGRYEQYF; CDR3nt: TGTGCCAGCAGCTTAGGTAGCGGGAGGTACGAGCAGTACTTC; abundance: .; v_gene: TRBV11-2; j_gene: TRBJ2-7; d_gene: TRBD2
CDR3aa: CASSYLTYEQYF; CDR3nt: TGTGCCAGCAGTTACCTTACCTACGAGCAGTACTTC; abundance: few; v_gene: TRBV6-6; j_gene: TRBJ2-7; d_gene: .
CDR3aa: CASSLTSGGTYEQYF; CDR3nt: TGTGCCAGCAGCTTAACCAGCGGGGGAACCTACGAGCAGTACTTC; abundance: .; v_gene: TRBV7-3; j_gene: TRBJ2-7; d_gene: TRBD2
CDR3aa: CASTPHSELPGELFF; CDR3nt: TGCGCCAGCACCCCTCATTCGGAGCTCCCGGGGGAACTGTTTTTT; abundance: .; v_gene: TRBV5-1; j_gene: TRBJ1-4; d_gene: .
CDR3aa: CSANPVDIQYF; CDR3nt: TGCAGTGCTAACCCGGTGGACATTCAGTACTTC; abundance: .; v_gene: TRBV20-1; j_gene: TRBJ2-4; d_gene: .
CDR3aa: CASSSLGALIYNEQFF; CDR3nt: TGTGCCAGCAGCTCATTGGGGGCGCTGATCTACAATGAGCAGTTCTTC; abundance: .; v_gene: TRBV11-1; j_gene: TRBJ2-1; d_gene: .
CDR3aa: CASSFTSGGAGGEQFF; CDR3nt: TGTGCCAGCAGCTTTACTAGCGGGGGGGCTGGGGGTGAGCAGTTCTTC; abundance: .; v_gene: TRBV7-6; j_gene: TRBJ2-1; d_gene: TRBD2
CDR3aa: CASSDPRDRGNTGELFF; CDR3nt: TGTGCCAGCAGTGACCCCCGGGACAGGGGAAATACCGGGGAGCTGTTTTTT; abundance: .; v_gene: TRBV2; j_gene: TRBJ2-2; d_gene: TRBD1
CDR3aa: CASSKGQGPTEAFF; CDR3nt: TGTGCCAGCTCAAAGGGACAGGGTCCCACTGAAGCTTTCTTT; abundance: .; v_gene: TRBV18; j_gene: TRBJ1-1; d_gene: TRBD1
CDR3aa: CASSLGPFGDTQYF; CDR3nt: TGTGCCAGCAGCTTGGGCCCGTTTGGAGATACGCAGTATTTT; abundance: .; v_gene: TRBV11-2; j_gene: TRBJ2-3; d_gene: .
CDR3aa: CASSYGAILTQYF; CDR3nt: TGTGCCAGCAGTTACGGGGCAATCTTGACCCAGTACTTC; abundance: .; v_gene: TRBV6-5; j_gene: TRBJ2-5; d_gene: .
CDR3aa: CASSPGGLAGHGELFF; CDR3nt: TGTGCCAGCAGCCCTGGGGGGCTAGCGGGCCACGGGGAGCTGTTTTTT; abundance: .; v_gene: TRBV11-3; j_gene: TRBJ2-2; d_gene: TRBD2
CDR3aa: CASTGMHDSPLHF; CDR3nt: TGTGCCAGCACCGGGATGCACGATTCACCCCTCCACTTT; abundance: few; v_gene: TRBV5-5; j_gene: TRBJ1-6; d_gene: .
CDR3aa: CASSPQGNNQPQHF; CDR3nt: TGTGCCAGCTCACCCCAGGGAAACAATCAGCCCCAGCATTTT; abundance: .; v_gene: TRBV18; j_gene: TRBJ1-5; d_gene: .
CDR3aa: CASSSLGSANTGELFF; CDR3nt: TGCGCCAGCAGCTCCCTAGGCTCTGCGAACACCGGGGAGCTGTTTTTT; abundance: .; v_gene: TRBV5-1; j_gene: TRBJ2-2; d_gene: .
CDR3aa: CASSPDGLWEQYF; CDR3nt: TGTGCCAGCAGTCCAGACGGTCTTTGGGAGCAGTACTTC; abundance: .; v_gene: TRBV6-5; j_gene: TRBJ2-7; d_gene: .
CDR3aa: CASSPSTGEGAYEQYF; CDR3nt: TGTGCCAGCAGCCCATCTACAGGGGAGGGGGCCTACGAGCAGTACTTC; abundance: .; v_gene: TRBV6-6; j_gene: TRBJ2-7; d_gene: .
CDR3aa: CAWGPVSSYNSPLHF; CDR3nt: TGTGCCTGGGGTCCGGTCAGCTCCTATAATTCACCCCTCCACTTT; abundance: .; v_gene: TRBV30; j_gene: TRBJ1-6; d_gene: .
CDR3aa: CASSQGTASGEKLFF; CDR3nt: TGTGCCAGCAGCCAAGGGACAGCCAGTGGGGAAAAACTGTTTTTT; abundance: .; v_gene: TRBV7-9; j_gene: TRBJ1-4; d_gene: TRBD1
CDR3aa: CASSAERGRTQYF; CDR3nt: TGTGCTAGCAGCGCGGAGAGAGGGCGTACGCAGTATTTT; abundance: .; v_gene: TRBV7-7; j_gene: TRBJ2-3; d_gene: .
CDR3aa: CASSPQREGGGNEQFF; CDR3nt: TGTGCCAGCAGCCCCCAGCGGGAAGGCGGGGGCAATGAGCAGTTCTTC; abundance: once; v_gene: TRBV7-2; j_gene: TRBJ2-1; d_gene: TRBD2
CDR3aa: CAWSLSGNAEAFF; CDR3nt: TGTGCCTGGAGCCTGTCAGGGAACGCTGAAGCTTTCTTT; abundance: .; v_gene: TRBV30; j_gene: TRBJ1-1; d_gene: .
CDR3aa: CASSPGAAVFYGYTF; CDR3nt: TGTGCCAGCTCACCAGGGGCGGCAGTATTCTATGGCTACACCTTC; abundance: .; v_gene: TRBV18; j_gene: TRBJ1-2; d_gene: .
CDR3aa: CASNWGGDSYNEQFF; CDR3nt: TGCGCCAGCAACTGGGGGGGTGATTCCTACAATGAGCAGTTCTTC; abundance: .; v_gene: TRBV5-1; j_gene: TRBJ2-1; d_gene: TRBD2
CDR3aa: CASSHGGPGSYEQYF; CDR3nt: TGTGCCAGCAGCCACGGGGGACCGGGCTCCTACGAGCAGTACTTC; abundance: .; v_gene: TRBV14; j_gene: TRBJ2-7; d_gene: .
CDR3aa: CASSVSGVGTDTQYF; CDR3nt: TGTGCCAGCAGCGTTAGCGGGGTAGGCACAGATACGCAGTATTTT; abundance: .; v_gene: TRBV6-1; j_gene: TRBJ2-3; d_gene: TRBD2
CDR3aa: CASSLMPYGANYGYTF; CDR3nt: TGCGCCAGCAGCCTAATGCCCTACGGCGCTAACTATGGCTACACCTTC; abundance: .; v_gene: TRBV4-1; j_gene: TRBJ1-2; d_gene: .
CDR3aa: CASSIAANTGELFF; CDR3nt: TGCGCCAGCAGCATTGCAGCTAACACCGGGGAGCTGTTTTTT; abundance: .; v_gene: TRBV5-1; j_gene: TRBJ2-2; d_gene: .